The rows below give T cell receptor beta chains drawn from one sample of a study of vaccination and CD4 T cells after COVID-19. For these TCRs, the target antigens are not known. A single record per CDR3 protein comes from TCRdb applying MiXCR to the PCR reads. The table records around 21,000 distinct CDR3 sequences, roughly 49% of them present only once. The specimen was CD4+ T cells from blood, cultured in vitro. The receptors come from a human donor who had recovered from COVID-19. The CDR3 runs from the conserved cysteine through the conserved F or W. D genes are given only for firm matches. Size is omitted from some rows. Given values are once, few, many or a class for expanded clones.

d_call j_call v_call clone_size cdr3_nt cdr3_aa
TRBD1 TRBJ1-6 TRBV12-3/TRBV12-4 few TGTGCCAGCAGTCCCCGGGACAGCTTCATCTATAATTCACCCCTCCACTTT CASSPRDSFIYNSPLHF
NA TRBJ1-5 TRBV28 few TGTGCCAGCAGTATCGGGAATGTCAATCAGCCCCAGCATTTT CASSIGNVNQPQHF
NA TRBJ1-2 TRBV29-1 once TGCAGCGTTCGGGACGGAGACTATGGCTACACCTTC CSVRDGDYGYTF
TRBD1 TRBJ2-7 TRBV12-3/TRBV12-4 NA TGTGCCAGCAGTCGAAGGACAGGTGGATACGAGCAGTACTTC CASSRRTGGYEQYF
NA TRBJ1-2 TRBV7-2 NA TGTGCCAGCAGCTTTACTAACTATGGCTACACCTTC CASSFTNYGYTF
TRBD1 TRBJ2-7 TRBV12-3/TRBV12-4 few TGTGCCAGCAGCCGACAGGGTTTCGAGCAGTACTTC CASSRQGFEQYF
TRBD1 TRBJ1-5 TRBV7-2 NA TGTGCCAGCAGCCCTCAACAGGGGGGGAGAAATCAGCCCCAGCATTTT CASSPQQGGRNQPQHF
NA TRBJ1-2 TRBV4-3 NA TGCGCCAGCAGCCAAGATGTAGACTTCAACTATGGCTACACCTTC CASSQDVDFNYGYTF
NA TRBJ1-2 TRBV11-2 few TGTGCCAGCAGCACAGACAGGACCCGGGGCTACACCTTC CASSTDRTRGYTF
NA TRBJ2-1 TRBV7-8 few TGTGCCAGCAGCTCCAGGGGCTTTTCCTACAATGAGCAGTTCTTC CASSSRGFSYNEQFF
NA TRBJ1-1 TRBV20-1 few TGCAGTGCTAGAGATTCCCCAGGAGGTAGAGCTTTCTTT CSARDSPGGRAFF
NA TRBJ2-3 TRBV11-3 NA TGTGCCAGCAGCTTAGGGTCAGTTAGAGATACGCAGTATTTT CASSLGSVRDTQYF
NA TRBJ1-3 TRBV5-6 NA TGTGCCAGCAGCTTAGAGGTGACAACCACCATATATTTT CASSLEVTTTIYF
NA TRBJ2-1 TRBV7-9 NA TGTGCCAGCAGCCCACCGGGCGGAGATGAGCAGTTCTTC CASSPPGGDEQFF
NA TRBJ2-7 TRBV28 NA TGTGCCAGCAGTCGGGGACTCCTCTCCTACGAGCAGTACTTC CASSRGLLSYEQYF
NA TRBJ1-2 TRBV7-9 few TGTGCCAGCAGCTTAATACGCGGCTACACCTTC CASSLIRGYTF
TRBD1 TRBJ2-3 TRBV20-1 few TGCAGTGCTACCTCTAGGACAGGCCGCATTTCAGATACGCAGTATTTT CSATSRTGRISDTQYF
NA TRBJ1-1 TRBV20-1 NA TGCAGTGCTAGGGGGTTTGGAAGGATGAACACTGAAGCTTTCTTT CSARGFGRMNTEAFF